These 13 T cell receptor beta chains were sequenced from one sample in a study of human T cells and chemical hapten exposure (dated by TCRdb to 2020 to 2022). The library was made by RACE. TCRdb lists the instrument as NextSeq 500. TCRdb reanalyzed the raw reads on its own, using fastp at Q25 for trimming and MiXCR for clone calling, and kept in-frame beta chains. Each CDR3 protein appears once, grouped with its most common genes and DNA. For this sample there are some 74,000 distinct CDR3 sequences; around 13% appear just once. The ten largest make up approximately 4.6% of the sample. The sample's time point label, in plain terms: pre-sensitization, week 0. The treatment or condition tag for this specimen amounts to: therapeutic diphenylcyclopropenone sensitization with weekly scalp DPC. The material sequenced was whole blood, taken in connection with sensitization to the hapten diphenylcyclopropenone (DPC). The receptors here all came from a woman aged 45-59 years with alopecia areata. Some clones in this sample may be carry-over from other donors' samples.

V and J are TRBV19 and TRBJ2-3; no definite D call. Germline loops: CDR1 LNHDA, CDR2 SQIVND (reference sequence). V lost 5 bases and J lost 7, with 16 bases in between. The length of the CDR3 is 14 residues. The chain's CDR3 is CASSQLRRANTQYF. In nucleotides, the CDR3 is TGTGCCAGTAGTCAACTCCGGAGAGCCAATACGCAGTATTTT.

V usage is TRBV5-1 and J usage is TRBJ2-5; D is ambiguous. There are 15 residues in the CDR3. The germline V gene encodes CDR1 SGHRS and CDR2 YFSETQ. Between the trimmed V and J ends, which lost 0 bases and 4 bases, there was a span of 13 bases. CDR3 in DNA: TGCGCCAGCAGCTTGGGGCCTTCGGCTCGAGAGACCCAGTACTTC. Its protein product is CASSLGPSARETQYF.

This clonotype has just a few counts. V is TRBV14 and J is TRBJ2-4; TRBD1 is a possible D gene (5 bases). Trimming shortened V by 2 bases and J by 0 bases, and 8 bases separated the two germline ends. The CDR3 is 15 residues long. CDR1 is SGHDN, CDR2 FVKESK, per germline. CDR3 loop: CASSQSQGAKNIQYF. The CDR3 DNA sequence: TGTGCCAGCAGCCAATCCCAGGGAGCCAAAAACATTCAGTACTTC.

The V call is TRBV10-2, the J call TRBJ2-7; D call uncertain. The germline gives CDR1 WSHSY, CDR2 SAAADI. The V end was cut by 0 bases, the J end by 7 bases, with 7 bases between. The CDR3 is made up of 12 amino acids. DNA for the CDR3: TGCGCCAGCAGTGAGTCGATCCGGGAGCAGTACTTC. It yields the protein CASSESIREQYF.

The J gene is TRBJ1-2, the V gene TRBV9; no definite D call. The V gene's germline CDR1 is SGDLS and CDR2 YYNGEE. V was pared by 3 bases and J by 1 base, with 7 bases between. CDR3 length: 13 residues. The DNA of the CDR3 is TGTGCCAGCAGCGCGACGGTTAACTATGGCTACACCTTC. The encoded protein is CASSATVNYGYTF.

The J gene is TRBJ2-1, the V gene TRBV11-3; TRBD2 aligns across 14 bases. CDR3 length: 15 amino acids. Germline CDR1 is SGHNT and CDR2 is YENEEA. After removal of 3 bases from V and 9 bases from J, the junction contained 4 bases not matched to a gene. CDR3 in DNA: TGTGCCAGCAGCTTCGGGACTAGCGGGAGAGGTGAGCAGTTCTTC. Amino acid sequence: CASSFGTSGRGEQFF.

This rearrangement joins TRBV5-1 to TRBJ1-2; D gene uncertain. V dropped 0 bases and J dropped 2 bases, with 2 bases sitting between them. Germline V gene data show CDR1 as SGHRS and CDR2 as YFSETQ. The CDR3 consists of 12 residues. The chain's CDR3 is CASSLDNYGYTF. The CDR3 nucleotides are TGCGCCAGCAGCTTGGACAACTATGGCTACACCTTC.

The chain is built from TRBV5-1 and TRBJ1-2; D ambiguous. Germline CDR1 SGHRS, CDR2 YFSETQ. Between the trimmed V and J ends, which lost 0 bases and 0 bases, there was a span of 9 bases. The CDR3 has 15 amino acids. CDR3 nucleotide sequence: TGCGCCAGCAGCTTGGATCACTCACCTAACTATGGCTACACCTTC. It encodes CASSLDHSPNYGYTF.

In its sample, this clonotype was seen a few times. The chain couples TRBV28 to TRBJ1-5; 7 bases agree with TRBD1. The ends lost 6 bases at V and 2 bases at J; junction bases unmatched: 13. In germline, CDR1 is MDHEN, CDR2 SYDVKM. The CDR3 covers 17 residues. CDR3: CASSPGGAYRGNQPQHF. In DNA, the CDR3 is TGTGCCAGCAGCCCAGGGGGGGCGTATCGGGGCAATCAGCCCCAGCATTTT. Using reference TRBV28 and TRBJ1-5 for the parts outside the CDR3, the full variable domain is DVKVTQSSRYLVKRTGEKVFLECVQDMDHENMFWYRQDPGLGLRLIYFSYDVKMKEKGDIPEGYSVSREKKERFSLILESASTNQTSMYLCASSPGGAYRGNQPQHFGDGTRLSIL.

This clonotype was counted only a few times. This chain links TRBV12-3 or TRBV12-4 with TRBJ2-2, with a tentative D call TRBD1 (6 bases). The CDR3 consists of 16 residues. V was clipped by 4 bases and J by 1 base, with 13 bases between them. The CDR3 reads CASSSGQIMNTGELFF. For the CDR3, the DNA is TGTGCCAGCAGTTCGGGACAAATAATGAACACCGGGGAGCTGTTTTTT.

This chain joins TRBV20-1 and TRBJ2-1; no definite D call. The CDR3 totals 15 residues. The V end lost 0 bases, the J end lost 5 bases, and 14 bases lay between the germline ends. Germline V gene lookup returns CDR1 DFQATT and CDR2 SNEGSKA (reference sequence). CDR3 coding DNA: TGCAGTGCTAGAGATTCCGCAGTTCTAAACAATGAGCAGTTCTTC. Amino acids: CSARDSAVLNNEQFF.

The chain links TRBV12-3 or TRBV12-4 to TRBJ2-1; 14 bases align to TRBD2. V dropped 3 bases and J dropped 1; count of bases not matched to a gene: 8. The CDR3 has 19 residues. CDR3 residues: CASSFPGLAGGRSYNEQFF. The CDR3 region has the DNA TGTGCCAGCAGTTTTCCCGGACTAGCGGGAGGAAGGTCCTACAATGAGCAGTTCTTC.

A single count supports this clonotype. A read error may explain this, as a much larger clone is one base away. The rearrangement uses TRBV6-2 or TRBV6-3 and TRBJ2-1; 8 positions match TRBD2. This CDR3 region has 17 residues. J lost 8 bases, V lost 4 bases, and 16 bases had no gene match. Per germline, CDR1 MNHEY and CDR2 SVGEGT. The CDR3 reads CASSSLPIGRAVDEQFF. In DNA, the CDR3 is TGTGCCAGCAGTTCCCTTCCCATCGGGAGGGCCGTCGATGAGCAGTTCTTC.